A single sample is the source of the 23 T cell receptor beta chains below, sequenced in a study of sequential checkpoint blockade in melanoma. Regarding treatment: randomized to nivolumab then ipilimumab (arm A) or the reverse (arm B). The assay was immunoSEQ multiplex PCR, and TCRdb's table has in-frame clones only and misses some. This sample yields 1,000 to 1,500 clones, of which about 71% are seen a single time; 50% to 60% belongs to the top ten. The sample here was CD8+ T cells sorted from blood (inferred from file names), taken from a patient given nivolumab and ipilimumab in sequence. These receptors were obtained from a human donor with melanoma.

V is TRBV7-2 and J is TRBJ2-1; 13 positions agree with TRBD2. The length of the CDR3 is 16 residues. Trimming took 5 bases from V and 9 from J; bases not matched to a gene: 10. In germline, CDR1 is SGHTA, CDR2 FQGNSA. The CDR3 is CASSRLAGGPGPEQFF. In nucleotides, the CDR3 is TGTGCCAGCAGCCGACTAGCGGGAGGTCCAGGACCTGAGCAGTTCTTC.

This chain links TRBV19 with TRBJ2-1; TRBD2 matches at 9 bases. Per germline, CDR1 LNHDA and CDR2 SQIVND (reference sequence). With 6 bases clipped from V and 7 bases from J, the junction kept 10 bases outside the gene matches. The CDR3 covers 15 residues. CDR3 coding DNA: TGTGCCAGTAGCCCATTTAGCGGGAGTCGAAATGAGCAGTTCTTC. This codes for CASSPFSGSRNEQFF. Full variable domain (rest looked up from reference TRBV19 and TRBJ2-1): DGGITQSPKYLFRKEGQNVTLSCEQNLNHDAMYWYRQDPGQGLRLIYYSQIVNDFQKGDIAEGYSVSREKKESFPLTVTSAQKNPTAFYLCASSPFSGSRNEQFFGPGTRLTVL.

A few counts support this clone. This sequence joins TRBV7-2 and TRBJ2-3; TRBD2 matches at 12 bases. Trimming removed 7 bases from V and 3 bases from J; junction bases left unmatched: 8. Looked up from germline, CDR1 is SGHTA and CDR2 is FQGNSA. The length of the CDR3 is 16 residues. The CDR3 nucleotides read TGTGCCAGCACCTCCCTTCTAGCGGGGGGGACAGATACGCAGTATTTT. This codes for CASTSLLAGGTDTQYF.

Relative to its sample, this clone is large. The genes are TRBV6-5 and TRBJ1-4, with 7 bases matching TRBD1. Germline CDR1 MNHEY, CDR2 SVGAGI. Trimming took 6 bases from V and 4 from J; bases not matched to a gene: 5. The CDR3 has 14 residues. CDR3 sequence: CASRWDRDNEKLFF. Here the CDR3 DNA reads TGTGCCAGCAGGTGGGACAGAGATAATGAAAAACTGTTTTTT.

V gene TRBV28 combines with J gene TRBJ1-2, with TRBD1 as a possible D gene (5 bases). This CDR3 is 15 amino acids long. Per the germline V gene, CDR1 is MDHEN and CDR2 is SYDVKM. V lost 3 bases, J lost 4 bases, and 15 bases lay in between. This chain's CDR3 is CASSFSSWGPYGYTF. In DNA form, the CDR3 reads TGTGCCAGCAGTTTTAGCTCGTGGGGCCCCTATGGCTACACCTTC.

This clone is large within its sample. Other DNA sequences of this sample code for an identical CDR3. The chain uses TRBV5-1 and TRBJ2-7; D is perhaps TRBD1 (6 bases). The CDR3 has 14 residues. CDR1 SGHRS and CDR2 YFSETQ come from the germline V gene. The V and J ends lost 5 bases and 2 bases respectively, with 14 bases between them. The DNA of the CDR3 is TGCGCCAGCAGTTCCGGGACATTAACCTACGAGCAGTACTTC. Protein: CASSSGTLTYEQYF. Combining the CDR3 with reference TRBV5-1 and TRBJ2-7 gives the whole variable domain KAGVTQTPRYLIKTRGQQVTLSCSPISGHRSVSWYQQTPGQGLQFLFEYFSETQRNKGNFPGRFSGRQFSNSRSEMNVSTLELGDSALYLCASSSGTLTYEQYFGPGTRLTVT.

CDR3 loop: CASSAQLAGLGNEQFF. The CDR3 bases are TGTGCCAGCAGCGCCCAACTAGCGGGACTTGGTAATGAGCAGTTCTTC. This rearrangement joins TRBV9 to TRBJ2-1, with TRBD2 matching 10 bases. This CDR3 has 16 amino acids. Germline V CDR1 and CDR2: SGDLS, YYNGEE. V was clipped by 3 bases and J by 7 bases; unmatched bases: 10. Combining the CDR3 with reference TRBV9 and TRBJ2-1 gives the whole variable domain DSGVTQTPKHLITATGQRVTLRCSPRSGDLSVYWYQQSLDQGLQFLIQYYNGEERAKGNILERFSAQQFPDLHSELNLSSLELGDSALYFCASSAQLAGLGNEQFFGPGTRLTVL.

This clone has only one observation. V usage is TRBV21-1 and J usage is TRBJ1-4; the table calls TRBD1, which could not be checked here. TRBV21-1 is designated a pseudogene. This CDR3 region has 14 residues. CDR3 in DNA: TGTGCCAGCAGCAACAGGGCAACTAATGAAAAACTGTTTTTT. As protein: CASSNRATNEKLFF.

The chain couples TRBV7-9 to TRBJ1-1; 9 bases fit TRBD1. Germline CDR1 and CDR2: SEHNR and FQNEAQ (reference sequence). V trimming: 5 bases; J trimming: 7 bases; junction bases outside the gene matches: 2. The CDR3 is made up of 12 amino acids. CDR3 in amino acids: CASSRDRVEAFF. DNA for the CDR3: TGTGCCAGCAGCCGGGACAGGGTTGAAGCTTTCTTT.

This clone was picked up a small number of times. This sequence joins TRBV27 and TRBJ1-1, with D maybe TRBD1 (5 bases). The CDR3 length is 15 residues. Trimming cost V 5 bases and J 1 base, with 14 bases left between them. Germline CDR1 is MNHEY and CDR2 is SMNVEV (reference sequence). CDR3 residues: CASSLGGLENTEAFF. CDR3 bases: TGTGCCAGCAGTCTCGGGGGTTTGGAGAACACTGAAGCTTTCTTT.

The chain has TRBV19 and TRBJ1-1, with 7 bases aligning to TRBD1. The length of the CDR3 is 13 residues. V lost 6 bases and J lost 5; bases outside the gene matches: 6. Germline V CDR1 and CDR2: LNHDA, SQIVND (reference sequence). The DNA for the CDR3 is TGTGCCAGTAGCGAACAGGGGAGGACTGAAGCTTTCTTT. It translates to CASSEQGRTEAFF.

This chain joins TRBV28 and TRBJ2-6; D is ambiguous. CDR3 size: 16 residues. Germline CDR1 MDHEN, CDR2 SYDVKM. V shed 3 bases and J shed 0 bases, with 9 bases lying between them. CDR3 in amino acids: CASSFSIDSGANVLTF. CDR3 bases: TGTGCCAGCAGTTTCTCTATAGACTCTGGGGCCAACGTCCTGACTTTC.

CDR3 nucleotides: TGTGCCAGCAGCTTAATCCTAGCCCAAGAGACCCAGTACTTC. Amino acids: CASSLILAQETQYF. The chain joins TRBV7-2 to TRBJ2-5, with D possibly matching TRBD2 (5 bases). CDR3 size: 14 residues. CDR1 is SGHTA, CDR2 FQGNSA, per germline. The V end lost 2 bases, the J end lost 1 base, and 8 bases lay between the germline ends.

The rearrangement joins TRBV7-2 to TRBJ1-5; TRBD1 is a possible D gene (6 bases). V dropped 2 bases and J dropped 4 bases, with 6 bases sitting between them. The CDR3 is 13 amino acids. From germline, CDR1 is SGHTA and CDR2 FQGNSA. CDR3 nucleotides: TGTGCCAGCAGCTTACAGGGGAATCAGCCCCAGCATTTT. It encodes CASSLQGNQPQHF.

V usage is TRBV6-5 and J usage is TRBJ2-3; the match to TRBD1 covers 9 bases. Germline V gene sequence: CDR1 MNHEY, CDR2 SVGAGI. Trimming cost V 8 bases and J 1 base; bases outside gene matches: 7. The CDR3 has 15 amino acids. The CDR3 nucleotides read TGTGCCAGCGGGCCGACAGGGGGGGGCACAGATACGCAGTATTTT. Protein sequence: CASGPTGGGTDTQYF.

The chain has TRBV4-3 and TRBJ1-5; D is perhaps TRBD1 (6 bases). The CDR3 length is 14 residues. Trimming left V 0 bases short and J 5 bases short, with 8 bases between. From germline, CDR1 is LGHNA and CDR2 YSLEER. CDR3 nucleotides: TGCGCCAGCAGCCAAGAGGGGGCGGATCAGCCCCAGCATTTT. Its translation is CASSQEGADQPQHF.

This clone came up a few times. This chain joins TRBV6-7 and TRBJ2-7; D uncertain. TRBV6-7 qualifies as an ORF whose function is uncertain. CDR3 size: 14 residues. V gave up 4 bases and J gave up 7 bases, with 17 bases separating them. The CDR3 DNA reads as TGTGCCAGCAGTTTGGGCTCTTCCCCTAAGGAGCAGTACTTC. This translates into CASSLGSSPKEQYF.

This chain joins TRBV7-6 and TRBJ2-1; 8 bases match TRBD1. The CDR3 extends over 13 amino acids. Germline trimming cut 5 bases from V and 9 bases from J; bases unmatched to any gene: 6. CDR1 SGHVS and CDR2 FNYEAQ come from the germline V gene. DNA of the CDR3: TGTGCCAGCAGCCCCTACAGGGGGAGTGAGCAGTTCTTC. As protein: CASSPYRGSEQFF.

The count of this clone is one. This chain uses TRBV28 with TRBJ1-2; TRBD1 matches at 10 bases. Germline CDR1 reads MDHEN; CDR2 reads SYDVKM. J lost 6 bases, V lost 2 bases, and 3 bases had no gene match. This CDR3 has 14 residues. CDR3 amino acids: CASSLIGQGDGYTF. The DNA for the CDR3 is TGTGCCAGCAGTTTAATCGGACAGGGGGATGGCTACACCTTC.

The V and J genes are TRBV19 and TRBJ2-7, with 8 positions matching TRBD2. The CDR3 contains 15 residues. The germline gives CDR1 LNHDA, CDR2 SQIVND (reference sequence). Trimming cost V 5 bases and J 7 bases; bases outside gene matches: 13. The CDR3 reads CASSWAGTSLGEQYF. Written as DNA, the CDR3 is TGTGCCAGTAGTTGGGCTGGGACTAGTCTTGGTGAGCAGTACTTC.

The chain has TRBV5-6 and TRBJ2-7; 7 bases are a match to TRBD1. Germline CDR1 reads SGHDT; CDR2 reads YYEEEE. The CDR3 is made up of 14 amino acids. V was pared by 4 bases and J by 2 bases, with 6 bases of the junction left unmatched. The CDR3 region has the DNA TGTGCCAGCAGCCCACCGGGACAGACCTACGAGCAGTACTTC. Its translation is CASSPPGQTYEQYF.

V usage is TRBV5-6 and J usage is TRBJ2-7; TRBD1 matches 7 bases. The CDR3 has 15 amino acids. Germline CDR1 reads SGHDT; CDR2 reads YYEEEE. Trimming cost V 2 bases and J 3 bases; bases outside gene matches: 8. The DNA of the CDR3 is TGTGCCAGCAGCTTCCGACAGGGCCCCTTCTACGAGCAGTACTTC. It codes for CASSFRQGPFYEQYF.

The chain joins TRBV15 to TRBJ2-7; possible D gene TRBD2, 5 bases. From germline, CDR1 is LNHNV and CDR2 YYDKDF (reference sequence). The CDR3 is made up of 15 amino acids. The CDR3 spells CSISRDASIAYEQYF. CDR3 bases: TGTTCCATCAGCAGAGATGCTAGCATCGCATACGAGCAGTACTTC.